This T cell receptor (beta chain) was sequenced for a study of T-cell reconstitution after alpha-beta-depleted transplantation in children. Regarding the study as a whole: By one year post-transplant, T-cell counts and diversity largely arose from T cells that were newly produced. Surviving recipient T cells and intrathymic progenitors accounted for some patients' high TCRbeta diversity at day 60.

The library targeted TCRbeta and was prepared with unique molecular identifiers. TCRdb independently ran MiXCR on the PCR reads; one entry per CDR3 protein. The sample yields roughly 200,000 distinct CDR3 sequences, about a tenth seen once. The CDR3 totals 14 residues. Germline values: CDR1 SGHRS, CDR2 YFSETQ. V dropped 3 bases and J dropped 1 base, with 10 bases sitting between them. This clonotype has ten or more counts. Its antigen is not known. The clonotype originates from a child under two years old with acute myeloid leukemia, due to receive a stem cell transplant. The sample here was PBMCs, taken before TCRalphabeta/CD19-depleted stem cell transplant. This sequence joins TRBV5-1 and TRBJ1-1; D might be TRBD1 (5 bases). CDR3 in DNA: TGCGCCAGCAGCTCCCAGGGTCAGAACACTGAAGCTTTCTTT. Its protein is CASSSQGQNTEAFF.